The clone carrying this T cell receptor beta chain has just one count. Its antigen is as yet unknown. Method: immunoSEQ multiplex PCR; TCRdb's copy keeps in-frame clones and lacks some. The sample shows under 75,000 clones, around 81% of them seen only once. In germline, CDR1 is KGHSH, CDR2 LQKENI. Trimming pared 2 bases from V and 4 bases from J, leaving 14 bases between. There are 15 residues in the CDR3. These data originate in a study of cytomegalovirus exposure and HLA in healthy donors. The wider study: The approximately 670 first-cohort repertoires shared a platform with the 110 or so validation repertoires, as reported in a later analysis.

Findings and limits, study-wide: Researchers catalogued approximately 170 TCR beta chains as cytomegalovirus-associated. Reported results showed that the classifier diagnosed cytomegalovirus status with high specificity and sensitivity.

The receptor comes from a man aged 30-40 years in good health and CMV-seronegative. The chain links TRBV18 to TRBJ1-2; possibly TRBD1 for D (5 bases). The sequenced sample consisted of PBMCs. CDR3 protein: CASSPMETASYGYTF. CDR3 DNA sequence: TGTGCCAGCTCACCAATGGAGACAGCTAGCTATGGCTACACCTTC.